This T cell receptor beta chain originates from a study of cytomegalovirus exposure and HLA in healthy donors. PCR involved 60 Vbeta and 13 Jbeta primers. TCRdb's table, derived via immunoSEQ multiplex PCR, lists solely in-frame clones and lacks some. The profile shows around 100,000 clones, around 66% of them singletons. The CDR3 has 13 amino acids. CDR1 is MRHNA, CDR2 SNTAGT, per germline. V was pared by 0 bases and J by 5 bases, with 7 bases between. Sequencing input: PBMCs. The rearrangement uses TRBV6-4 and TRBJ1-1, with D uncertain. This TCR derives from a woman between 45 and 60 years old in good health and CMV-seronegative. CDR3 sequence (DNA): TGTGCCAGCAGTGACTCCGGGTATACTGAAGCTTTCTTT. The encoded protein is CASSDSGYTEAFF.